A single TCR beta chain is shown here with its context. Its antigen is as yet unknown. CDR3 length: 14 amino acids. Trimming removed 6 bases at V and 4 bases at J, with 15 bases between. CDR1 is MDHEN and CDR2 is SYDVKM in the germline V gene. These data originate in a study of OX40 agonist ivuxolimab in advanced cancers. Background on the study: Partial responses were achieved by three patients: one hepatocellular carcinoma, two cutaneous melanoma. The study's findings and limits: The authors also found low normalized T-cell clonal expansion in some nonresponders. Relative to CD4+ cells, CD8+ T cells on average had more expanded clones.

Systemic immunosuppression or a history of autoimmune disease excluded patients. Assay used: immunoSEQ multiplex PCR; TCRdb lists only in-frame clones, some missing. Here the sample spans more than 85,000 clones, about 92% being singletons. This receptor was obtained from an adult with an advanced solid tumor such as melanoma, head and neck, liver or kidney cancer. This chain joins TRBV28 and TRBJ2-5, with D hard to call. The sequencing here drew on CD4+ or CD8+ T cells sorted from blood, taken in a trial of the OX40 agonist ivuxolimab. CDR3 loop: CASRPGRKLETQYF. The CDR3 DNA reads TGTGCCAGCAGACCGGGCAGAAAATTAGAGACCCAGTACTTC.